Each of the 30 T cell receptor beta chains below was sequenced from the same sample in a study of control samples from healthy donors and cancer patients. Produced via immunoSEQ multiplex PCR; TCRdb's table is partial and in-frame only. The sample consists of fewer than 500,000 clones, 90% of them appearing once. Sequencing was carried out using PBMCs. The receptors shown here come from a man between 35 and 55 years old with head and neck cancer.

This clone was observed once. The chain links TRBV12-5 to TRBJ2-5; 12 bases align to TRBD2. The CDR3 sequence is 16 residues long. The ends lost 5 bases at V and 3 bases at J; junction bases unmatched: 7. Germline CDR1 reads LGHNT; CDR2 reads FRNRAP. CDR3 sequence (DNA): TGTGCTAGTGGTAAGGCTGGACTAGCGGGAAAAGAGACCCAGTACTTC. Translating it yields CASGKAGLAGKETQYF. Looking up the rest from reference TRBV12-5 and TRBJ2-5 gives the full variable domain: DARVTQTPRHKVTEMGQEVTMRCQPILGHNTVFWYRQTMMQGLELLAYFRNRAPLDDSGMPKDRFSAEMPDATLATLKIQPSEPRDSAVYFCASGKAGLAGKETQYFGPGTRLLVL.

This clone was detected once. As DNA, the CDR3 is TGCGCCAGCGAGGACAACTACGAGCAGTACTTC. It translates to CASEDNYEQYF. The chain is built from TRBV5-1 and TRBJ2-7; D is perhaps TRBD1 (5 bases). In germline, CDR1 is SGHRS, CDR2 YFSETQ. V lost 7 bases to trimming and J lost 3 bases, with 8 bases between them. This CDR3 has 11 residues.

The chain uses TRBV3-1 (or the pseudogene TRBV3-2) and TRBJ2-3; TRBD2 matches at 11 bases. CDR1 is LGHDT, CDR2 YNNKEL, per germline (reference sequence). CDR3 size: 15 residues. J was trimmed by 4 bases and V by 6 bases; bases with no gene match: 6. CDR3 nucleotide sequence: TGTGCCAGCAGAATAGCGGGAGGGCGCCCAGATACGCAGTATTTT. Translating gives CASRIAGGRPDTQYF.

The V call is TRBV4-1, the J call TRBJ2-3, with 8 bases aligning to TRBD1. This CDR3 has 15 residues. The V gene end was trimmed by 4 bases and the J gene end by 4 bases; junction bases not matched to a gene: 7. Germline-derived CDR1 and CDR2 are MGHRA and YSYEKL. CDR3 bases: TGCGCCAGCAGCCCTAGGACAGGGAAGTCAGATACGCAGTATTTT. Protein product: CASSPRTGKSDTQYF.

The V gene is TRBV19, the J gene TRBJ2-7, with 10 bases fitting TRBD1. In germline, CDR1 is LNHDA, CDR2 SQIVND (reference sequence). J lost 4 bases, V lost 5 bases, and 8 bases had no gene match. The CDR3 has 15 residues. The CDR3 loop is CASSLFGTGVYEQYF. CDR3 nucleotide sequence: TGTGCCAGTAGTCTATTTGGGACAGGGGTTTACGAGCAGTACTTC.

The CDR3 loop reads CSASPYSGSGAFF. The CDR3 DNA reads TGCAGTGCTAGTCCCTACTCTGGGTCAGGAGCTTTCTTT. The chain is built from TRBV20-1 and TRBJ1-1; D call uncertain. This CDR3 is 13 amino acids long. With 3 bases removed from V and 10 bases from J, the gap between germline ends came to 18 bases. The V gene's germline CDR1 is DFQATT and CDR2 SNEGSKA (reference sequence).

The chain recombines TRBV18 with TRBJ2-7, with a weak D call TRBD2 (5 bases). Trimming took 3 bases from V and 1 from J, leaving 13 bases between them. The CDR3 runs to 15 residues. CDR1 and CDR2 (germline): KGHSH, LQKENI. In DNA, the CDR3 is TGTGCCAGCTCACCCGACTTTGGGAGTTCCTACGAGCAGTACTTC. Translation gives CASSPDFGSSYEQYF.

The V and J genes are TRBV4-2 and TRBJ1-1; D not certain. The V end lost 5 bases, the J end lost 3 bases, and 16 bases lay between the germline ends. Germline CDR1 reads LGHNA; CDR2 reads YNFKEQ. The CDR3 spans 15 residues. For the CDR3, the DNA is TGTGCCAGCAGCGGCAATGGCCCGGGTTACACTGAAGCTTTCTTT. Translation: CASSGNGPGYTEAFF.

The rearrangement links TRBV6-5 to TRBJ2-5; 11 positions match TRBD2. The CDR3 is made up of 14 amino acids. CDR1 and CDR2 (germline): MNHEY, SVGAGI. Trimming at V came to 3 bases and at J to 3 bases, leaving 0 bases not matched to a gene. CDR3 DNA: TGTGCCAGCAGTTATAGCGGGAGGGAAGAGACCCAGTACTTC. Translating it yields CASSYSGREETQYF.

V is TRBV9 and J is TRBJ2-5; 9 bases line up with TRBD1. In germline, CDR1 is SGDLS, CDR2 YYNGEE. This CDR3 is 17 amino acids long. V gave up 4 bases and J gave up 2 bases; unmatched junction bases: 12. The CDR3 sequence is CASSLRTGVPPQETQYF. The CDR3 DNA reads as TGTGCCAGCAGCCTTCGGACAGGGGTCCCCCCTCAAGAGACCCAGTACTTC.

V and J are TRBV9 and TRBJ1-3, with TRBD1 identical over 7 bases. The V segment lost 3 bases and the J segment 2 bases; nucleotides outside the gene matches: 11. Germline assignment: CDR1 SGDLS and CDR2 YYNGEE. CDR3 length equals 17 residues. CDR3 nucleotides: TGTGCCAGCAGCGAGGGGGCGTCCATGCGTCCTGGAAACACCATATATTTT. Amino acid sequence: CASSEGASMRPGNTIYF. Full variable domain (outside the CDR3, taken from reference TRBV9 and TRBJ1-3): DSGVTQTPKHLITATGQRVTLRCSPRSGDLSVYWYQQSLDQGLQFLIQYYNGEERAKGNILERFSAQQFPDLHSELNLSSLELGDSALYFCASSEGASMRPGNTIYFGEGSWLTVV.

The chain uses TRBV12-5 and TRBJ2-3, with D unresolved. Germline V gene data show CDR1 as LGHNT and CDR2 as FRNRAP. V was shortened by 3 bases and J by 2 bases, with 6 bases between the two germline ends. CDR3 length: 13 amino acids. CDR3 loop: CASGFTATDTQYF. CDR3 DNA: TGTGCTAGTGGTTTTACAGCCACAGATACGCAGTATTTT.

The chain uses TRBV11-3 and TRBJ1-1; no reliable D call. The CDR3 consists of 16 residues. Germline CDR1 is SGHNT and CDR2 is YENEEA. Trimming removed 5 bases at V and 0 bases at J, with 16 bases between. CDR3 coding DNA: TGTGCCAGCAGCCCGAACTCAGGTTCCATGAACACTGAAGCTTTCTTT. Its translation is CASSPNSGSMNTEAFF.

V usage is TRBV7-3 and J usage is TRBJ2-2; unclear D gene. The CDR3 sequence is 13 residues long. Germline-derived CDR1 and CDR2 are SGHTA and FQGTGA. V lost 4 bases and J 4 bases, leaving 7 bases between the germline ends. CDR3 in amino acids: CASSSLITGELFF. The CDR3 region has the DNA TGTGCCAGCAGCTCCCTTATCACCGGGGAGCTGTTTTTT.

The CDR3 here is CANEGGETQYF. DNA of the CDR3: TGTGCCAACGAGGGAGGGGAGACCCAGTACTTC. V gene TRBV6-5 combines with J gene TRBJ2-5; 7 nucleotides match TRBD2. V shed 10 bases, J shed 5 bases, and the junction held 4 bases outside the gene matches. Germline CDR1 reads MNHEY; CDR2 reads SVGAGI. The CDR3 is 11 residues long.

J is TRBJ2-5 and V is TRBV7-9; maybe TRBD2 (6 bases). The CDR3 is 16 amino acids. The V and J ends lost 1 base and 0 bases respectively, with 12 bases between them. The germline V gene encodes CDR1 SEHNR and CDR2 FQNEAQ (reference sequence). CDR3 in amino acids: CASSLVSGTDQETQYF. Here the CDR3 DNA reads TGTGCCAGCAGCTTAGTCTCCGGGACTGACCAAGAGACCCAGTACTTC.

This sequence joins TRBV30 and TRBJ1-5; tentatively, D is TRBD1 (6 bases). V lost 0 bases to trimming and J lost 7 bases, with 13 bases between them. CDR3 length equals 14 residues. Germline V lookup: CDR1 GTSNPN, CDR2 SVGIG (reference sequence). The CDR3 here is CAWSVLQGSQPQHF. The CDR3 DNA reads TGTGCCTGGAGTGTACTACAGGGAAGCCAGCCCCAGCATTTT. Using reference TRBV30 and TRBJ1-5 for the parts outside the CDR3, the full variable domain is SQTIHQWPATLVQPVGSPLSLECTVEGTSNPNLYWYRQAAGRGLQLLFYSVGIGQISSEVPQNLSASRPQDRQFILSSKKLLLSDSGFYLCAWSVLQGSQPQHFGDGTRLSIL.

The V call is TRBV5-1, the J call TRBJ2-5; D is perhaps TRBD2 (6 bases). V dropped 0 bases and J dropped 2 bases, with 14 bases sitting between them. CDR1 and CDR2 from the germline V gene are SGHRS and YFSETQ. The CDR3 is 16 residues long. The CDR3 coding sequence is TGCGCCAGCAGCTTGGGGGACCGTGGGACTCAAGAGACCCAGTACTTC. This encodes CASSLGDRGTQETQYF. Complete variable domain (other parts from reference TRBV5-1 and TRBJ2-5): KAGVTQTPRYLIKTRGQQVTLSCSPISGHRSVSWYQQTPGQGLQFLFEYFSETQRNKGNFPGRFSGRQFSNSRSEMNVSTLELGDSALYLCASSLGDRGTQETQYFGPGTRLLVL.

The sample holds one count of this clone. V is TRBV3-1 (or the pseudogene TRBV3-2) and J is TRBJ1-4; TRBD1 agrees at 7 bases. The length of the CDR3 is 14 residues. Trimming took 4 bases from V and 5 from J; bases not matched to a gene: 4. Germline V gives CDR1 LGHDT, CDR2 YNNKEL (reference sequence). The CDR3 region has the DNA TGTGCCAGCAGCCTCAGGGGGGGGAATGAAAAACTGTTTTTT. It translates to CASSLRGGNEKLFF.

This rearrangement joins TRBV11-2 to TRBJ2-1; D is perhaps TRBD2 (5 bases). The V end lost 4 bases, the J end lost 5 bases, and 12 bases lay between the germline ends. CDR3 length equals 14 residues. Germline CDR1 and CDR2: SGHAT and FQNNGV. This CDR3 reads CASSSQEDDNEQFF. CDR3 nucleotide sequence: TGTGCCAGCAGCTCTCAGGAGGACGACAATGAGCAGTTCTTC.

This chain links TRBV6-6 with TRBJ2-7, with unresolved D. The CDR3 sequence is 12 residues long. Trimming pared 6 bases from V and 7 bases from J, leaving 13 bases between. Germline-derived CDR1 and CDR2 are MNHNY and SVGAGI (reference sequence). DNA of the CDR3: TGTGCCAGCAGCCAGTACTTGGAAGAGCAGTACTTC. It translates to CASSQYLEEQYF.

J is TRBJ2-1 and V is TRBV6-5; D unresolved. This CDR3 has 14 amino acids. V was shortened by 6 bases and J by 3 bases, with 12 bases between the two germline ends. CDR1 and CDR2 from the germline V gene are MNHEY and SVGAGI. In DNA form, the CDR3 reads TGTGCCAGCAGCCCAGGCGCAGGCTACAATGAGCAGTTCTTC. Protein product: CASSPGAGYNEQFF.

For the CDR3, the DNA is TGTGCCAGCAGTCCTCCCTCAGCGGGAGGCAGTTACGAGCAGTACTTC. Translating gives CASSPPSAGGSYEQYF. V usage is TRBV28 and J usage is TRBJ2-7; 9 nucleotides line up with TRBD2. The CDR3 runs 16 residues. With 5 bases clipped from V and 4 bases from J, the junction kept 12 bases outside the gene matches. Germline V gene lookup returns CDR1 MDHEN and CDR2 SYDVKM.

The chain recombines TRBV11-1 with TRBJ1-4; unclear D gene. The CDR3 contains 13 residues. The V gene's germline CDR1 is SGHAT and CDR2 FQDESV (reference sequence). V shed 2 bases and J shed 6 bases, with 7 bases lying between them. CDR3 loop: CASSLRRDEKLFF. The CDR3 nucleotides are TGTGCCAGCAGCTTACGCCGGGATGAAAAACTGTTTTTT. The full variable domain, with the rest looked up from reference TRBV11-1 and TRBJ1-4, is EAEVAQSPRYKITEKSQAVAFWCDPISGHATLYWYRQILGQGPELLVQFQDESVVDDSQLPKDRFSAERLKGVDSTLKIQPAELGDSAMYLCASSLRRDEKLFFGSGTQLSVL.

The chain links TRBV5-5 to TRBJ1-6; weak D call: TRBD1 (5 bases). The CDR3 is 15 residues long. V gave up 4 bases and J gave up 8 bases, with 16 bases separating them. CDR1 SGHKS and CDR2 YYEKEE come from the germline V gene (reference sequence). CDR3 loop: CASSAPGTLDSPLHF. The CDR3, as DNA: TGTGCCAGCAGCGCCCCCGGGACCCTGGATTCACCCCTCCACTTT.

The DNA for the CDR3 is TGTGCCAGCAGGACCGGGACAGGGGTTACCTACGAGCAGTACTTC. Its protein is CASRTGTGVTYEQYF. The rearrangement uses TRBV6-5 and TRBJ2-7, with 10 bases fitting TRBD1. CDR1 is MNHEY, CDR2 SVGAGI, per germline. J was trimmed by 2 bases and V by 6 bases; bases with no gene match: 7. This CDR3 has 15 amino acids.

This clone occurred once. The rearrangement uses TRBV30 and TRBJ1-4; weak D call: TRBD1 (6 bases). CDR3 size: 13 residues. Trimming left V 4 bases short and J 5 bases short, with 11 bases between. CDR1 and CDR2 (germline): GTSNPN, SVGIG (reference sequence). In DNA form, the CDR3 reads TGTGCCTGGACCCGGGACATCAATGAAAAACTGTTTTTT. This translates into CAWTRDINEKLFF. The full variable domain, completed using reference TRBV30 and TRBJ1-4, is SQTIHQWPATLVQPVGSPLSLECTVEGTSNPNLYWYRQAAGRGLQLLFYSVGIGQISSEVPQNLSASRPQDRQFILSSKKLLLSDSGFYLCAWTRDINEKLFFGSGTQLSVL.

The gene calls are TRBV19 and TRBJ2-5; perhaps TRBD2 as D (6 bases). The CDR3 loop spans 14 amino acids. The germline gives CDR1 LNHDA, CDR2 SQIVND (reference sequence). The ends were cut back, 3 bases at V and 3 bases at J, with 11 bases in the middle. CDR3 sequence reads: CASSIRGTEETQYF. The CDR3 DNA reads TGTGCCAGTAGTATTCGCGGGACTGAAGAGACCCAGTACTTC. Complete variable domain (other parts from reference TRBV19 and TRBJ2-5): DGGITQSPKYLFRKEGQNVTLSCEQNLNHDAMYWYRQDPGQGLRLIYYSQIVNDFQKGDIAEGYSVSREKKESFPLTVTSAQKNPTAFYLCASSIRGTEETQYFGPGTRLLVL.

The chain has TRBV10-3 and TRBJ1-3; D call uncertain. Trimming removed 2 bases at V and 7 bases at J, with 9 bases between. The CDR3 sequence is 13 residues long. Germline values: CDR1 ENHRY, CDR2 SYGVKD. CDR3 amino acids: CAISEPVGNTIYF. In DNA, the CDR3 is TGTGCCATCAGTGAGCCGGTGGGTAACACCATATATTTT.

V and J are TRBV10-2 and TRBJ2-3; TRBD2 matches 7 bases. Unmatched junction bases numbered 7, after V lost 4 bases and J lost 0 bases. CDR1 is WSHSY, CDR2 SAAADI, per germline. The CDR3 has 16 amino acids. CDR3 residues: CASSGGGALSTDTQYF. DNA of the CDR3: TGCGCCAGCAGTGGGGGGGGAGCTCTCAGCACAGATACGCAGTATTTT.